The 21 T cell receptor beta chains listed next were all sequenced from one sample in a study of blood T cell repertoires in COVID-19 (dated by TCRdb to between 2020 and 2021). Library prep was done by the immunoSEQ multiplex PCR assay. TCRdb re-hosts the immuneACCESS table, in-frame sequences only. Its copies lack some clones; in the studies checked, an unresolved V gene accounts for under half of them, and the cause for the rest is not known. The sample contains 65,000 to 70,000 clones, about 80% of them found a single time. Jointly, the top ten make up more than 15% of the sample. Specimen: peripheral blood. The receptor source for this set is a man at least 80 years old with active COVID-19.

The V gene is TRBV4-2, the J gene TRBJ2-1; TRBD2 agrees at 11 bases. This CDR3 is 17 amino acids long. Germline V lookup: CDR1 LGHNA, CDR2 YNFKEQ. V lost 3 bases, J lost 8 bases, and 12 bases stayed unmatched. The CDR3 sequence is CASSHQETSGIRHEQFF. The CDR3 DNA is TGTGCCAGCAGCCACCAAGAGACTAGCGGGATCAGACATGAGCAGTTCTTC.

The chain is built from TRBV6-2 or TRBV6-3 and TRBJ2-3; 8 nucleotides align to TRBD1. This CDR3 spans 15 amino acids. With 1 base clipped from V and 2 bases from J, the junction kept 2 bases outside the gene matches. Germline-derived CDR1 and CDR2 are MNHEY and SVGEGT. The CDR3 reads CASSYWTGLTDTQYF. DNA for the CDR3: TGTGCCAGCAGTTACTGGACAGGGCTCACAGATACGCAGTATTTT.

The chain uses TRBV7-2 and TRBJ2-7; 11 bases are a match to TRBD1. V was pared by 4 bases and J by 6 bases, with 5 bases of the junction left unmatched. The CDR3 totals 14 residues. Germline V gene sequence: CDR1 SGHTA, CDR2 FQGNSA. The DNA for the CDR3 is TGTGCCAGCAGCTCCCGGACAGGGGGCTTCGAGCAGTACTTC. Its protein product is CASSSRTGGFEQYF.

The genes are TRBV27 and TRBJ2-5; D is uncertain. CDR1 and CDR2 from the germline V gene are MNHEY and SMNVEV (reference sequence). V gave up 5 bases and J gave up 2 bases, with 21 bases separating them. CDR3 length equals 17 residues. The CDR3 here is CASSPRRRIIGQETQYF. The CDR3 region has the DNA TGTGCCAGCAGTCCACGTCGGAGAATAATAGGACAAGAGACCCAGTACTTC.

CDR3 residues: CASSYSDRSNYGYTF. In nucleotides, the CDR3 is TGTGCCAGCAGTTACTCGGACAGGTCTAACTATGGCTACACCTTC. The rearrangement joins TRBV6-2 or TRBV6-3 to TRBJ1-2; 7 nucleotides agree with TRBD1. V lost 0 bases to trimming and J lost 0 bases; unmatched junction nucleotides: 1. The CDR3 has 15 residues. The germline gives CDR1 MNHEY, CDR2 SVGEGT.

V is TRBV6-2 or TRBV6-3 and J is TRBJ2-1, with TRBD2 matching over 8 bases. V was pared by 3 bases and J by 10 bases, with 11 bases of the junction left unmatched. The CDR3 is 15 amino acids. Per germline, CDR1 MNHEY and CDR2 SVGEGT. The CDR3 region is CASSYLGREGGEQFF. The CDR3 region has the DNA TGTGCCAGCAGTTATCTCGGGAGGGAAGGCGGCGAGCAGTTCTTC.

This chain connects TRBV19 to TRBJ1-2, with 7 bases aligning to TRBD1. V shed 4 bases and J 1 base; nucleotides not matched to a gene: 9. The germline CDR1 and CDR2 sequences are LNHDA and SQIVND (reference sequence). This CDR3 spans 16 amino acids. The CDR3 loop is CASSRIGTAGNYGYTF. Written as DNA, the CDR3 is TGTGCCAGTAGTAGAATCGGGACAGCCGGTAACTATGGCTACACCTTC.

The CDR3 reads CASSIPSSETGANYGYTF. The CDR3, as DNA: TGTGCCAGTAGTATACCGTCTAGTGAGACAGGGGCAAACTATGGCTACACCTTC. The chain uses TRBV19 and TRBJ1-2, with 8 positions matching TRBD1. The CDR3 covers 18 residues. With V trimmed by 2 bases and J by 2 bases, 13 bases remained unmatched. Per germline, CDR1 LNHDA and CDR2 SQIVND (reference sequence).

The V and J genes are TRBV7-8 and TRBJ2-2; D gene ambiguous. Germline CDR1 is SGHVS and CDR2 is FQNEAQ. The CDR3 spans 13 residues. Trimming took 2 bases from V and 7 from J, leaving 8 bases between them. In DNA, the CDR3 is TGTGCCAGCAGCTTAACGGTGGTCGGGGAGCTGTTTTTT. Its translation is CASSLTVVGELFF.

The chain recombines TRBV19 with TRBJ2-4; D remains ambiguous. Germline V lookup: CDR1 LNHDA, CDR2 SQIVND (reference sequence). This CDR3 comprises 14 residues. V was pared by 1 base and J by 7 bases, with 11 bases between. CDR3 residues: CASSIGSRGNIQYF. DNA of the CDR3: TGTGCCAGTAGTATAGGGAGTAGAGGTAACATTCAGTACTTC.

The V and J genes are TRBV9 and TRBJ2-2; 10 positions match TRBD1. This CDR3 has 16 residues. Germline trimming cut 3 bases from V and 0 bases from J; bases unmatched to any gene: 2. Germline V gene sequence: CDR1 SGDLS, CDR2 YYNGEE. CDR3 protein: CASSATGGTNTGELFF. CDR3 coding DNA: TGTGCCAGCAGCGCGACAGGGGGCACGAACACCGGGGAGCTGTTTTTT.

This chain joins TRBV7-9 and TRBJ1-1; D uncertain. V lost 2 bases and J 3 bases, leaving 10 bases between the germline ends. CDR3 length: 14 amino acids. The germline gives CDR1 SEHNR, CDR2 FQNEAQ (reference sequence). CDR3 DNA: TGTGCCAGCAGCTTAACAGAGTCGGACACTGAAGCTTTCTTT. Translation: CASSLTESDTEAFF.

This clone has a handful of counts. In DNA form, the CDR3 reads TGCAGCCTCTTCCCCGGGACAGGGACCTACAATGAGCAGTTCTTC. Translation gives CSLFPGTGTYNEQFF. V gene TRBV29-1 combines with J gene TRBJ2-1; TRBD1 agrees at 9 bases. This CDR3 contains 15 residues. The J segment lost 2 bases and the V segment lost 8 bases, leaving 10 bases of the junction unmatched. CDR1 SQVTM and CDR2 ANQGSEA come from the germline V gene.

This sequence joins TRBV18 and TRBJ1-5; a weak D match, TRBD1 (6 bases). Germline V gene sequence: CDR1 KGHSH, CDR2 LQKENI. Trimming shortened V by 3 bases and J by 1 base, and 10 bases separated the two germline ends. The CDR3 is 15 amino acids. The CDR3 DNA follows: TGTGCCAGCTCACCTTCAGGGGCAAGCAATCAGCCCCAGCATTTT. Translation: CASSPSGASNQPQHF. Combining the CDR3 with reference TRBV18 and TRBJ1-5 gives the whole variable domain NAGVMQNPRHLVRRRGQEARLRCSPMKGHSHVYWYRQLPEEGLKFMVYLQKENIIDESGMPKERFSAEFPKEGPSILRIQQVVRGDSAAYFCASSPSGASNQPQHFGDGTRLSIL.

The V and J genes are TRBV9 and TRBJ2-1; TRBD2 is a possible D gene (6 bases). In germline, CDR1 is SGDLS, CDR2 YYNGEE. V lost 0 bases, J lost 0 bases, and 10 bases lay in between. The CDR3 runs 16 residues. CDR3 DNA sequence: TGTGCCAGCAGCGTAGGTGGGGGGAGCTCCTACAATGAGCAGTTCTTC. Translation: CASSVGGGSSYNEQFF. Full variable domain (missing parts from reference TRBV9 and TRBJ2-1): DSGVTQTPKHLITATGQRVTLRCSPRSGDLSVYWYQQSLDQGLQFLIQYYNGEERAKGNILERFSAQQFPDLHSELNLSSLELGDSALYFCASSVGGGSSYNEQFFGPGTRLTVL.

J is TRBJ2-2 and V is TRBV4-3; the D is unclear. Germline CDR1 LGHNA, CDR2 YSLEER. The CDR3 spans 16 residues. V gave up 0 bases and J gave up 0 bases, with 8 bases separating them. DNA of the CDR3: TGCGCCAGCAGCCAAGATGTTCTCCCGAACACCGGGGAGCTGTTTTTT. This gives the protein CASSQDVLPNTGELFF.

The CDR3 loop is CASSSEGQTNSPLHF. In DNA, the CDR3 is TGCGCCAGCAGCTCTGAGGGACAGACTAATTCACCCCTCCACTTT. The genes are TRBV5-1 and TRBJ1-6; TRBD1 aligns across 7 bases. This CDR3 has 15 residues. V shed 3 bases and J 6 bases; nucleotides not matched to a gene: 6. Germline loops: CDR1 SGHRS, CDR2 YFSETQ.

The chain recombines TRBV5-4 with TRBJ2-3, with D perhaps TRBD2 (5 bases). This CDR3 is 12 amino acids long. Germline V gives CDR1 SGHNT, CDR2 YYREEE (reference sequence). Trimming removed 0 bases at V and 10 bases at J, with 9 bases between. The CDR3 region has the DNA TGTGCCAGCAGCTTGGAACTAGGCGCGCAGTATTTT. It codes for CASSLELGAQYF. Supplemented by reference TRBV5-4 and TRBJ2-3, the full variable domain reads ETGVTQSPTHLIKTRGQQVTLRCSSQSGHNTVSWYQQALGQGPQFIFQYYREEENGRGNFPPRFSGLQFPNYSSELNVNALELDDSALYLCASSLELGAQYFGPGTRLTVL.

Here the CDR3 DNA reads TGCAGCGTAACCGTAAGGGGGACCTACGAGCAGTACTTC. Its protein product is CSVTVRGTYEQYF. The chain joins TRBV29-1 to TRBJ2-7, with D possibly matching TRBD1 (6 bases). V lost 6 bases and J 2 bases, leaving 14 bases between the germline ends. CDR1 is SQVTM and CDR2 is ANQGSEA in the germline V gene. The CDR3 runs to 13 residues.

This rearrangement joins TRBV11-3 to TRBJ2-3, with 8 bases fitting TRBD1. The CDR3 is made up of 16 amino acids. V lost 5 bases, J lost 1 base, and 8 bases stayed unmatched. Looked up from germline, CDR1 is SGHNT and CDR2 is YENEEA. DNA for the CDR3: TGTGCCAGCAGCCTAGGGACAGGAGTTGGCACAGATACGCAGTATTTT. Its protein product is CASSLGTGVGTDTQYF.

This clone has just one count. The gene calls are TRBV11-2 and TRBJ2-7; tentatively, D is TRBD1 (6 bases). CDR1 is SGHAT and CDR2 is FQNNGV in the germline V gene. V was clipped by 5 bases and J by 5 bases, with 13 bases between them. CDR3 length equals 13 residues. The CDR3 DNA reads TGTGCCAGCAGCCCGGCAGGGGTCCACGAGCAGTACTTC. Its translation: CASSPAGVHEQYF.